This is a list of T cell receptor beta chains from one sample in a study of T cell responses to AZD1222 COVID-19 vaccine. Produced via immunoSEQ multiplex PCR; TCRdb's table is partial and in-frame only. The data show around 100,000 clones, around 81% seen once. Sequencing used peripheral blood, obtained on day 0 of AZD1222 vaccination. The receptors here all came from an adult in good health. Both conserved end residues are part of each CDR3.

CDR3 protein	CDR3 length	V gene	J gene
CASSTEYGEKLFF	13	TRBV12-3/TRBV12-4	TRBJ1-4
CASSLPGQGVTLNEKLFF	18	TRBV28	TRBJ1-4
CASRRTSGNEQFF	13	TRBV27	TRBJ2-1
CATSRDRAWEKLFF	14	TRBV15	TRBJ1-4
CASSLSSGRANEQFF	15	TRBV28	TRBJ2-1
CASSFEPGLEQYF	13	TRBV2	TRBJ2-7
CASSYSSRGNTEAFF	15	TRBV6-5	TRBJ1-1
CASSRRGQGGPDTQYF	16	TRBV5-1	TRBJ2-3
CASSRDRASEQYF	13	TRBV5-1	TRBJ2-7
CASSGGMGNQPQHF	14	TRBV7-9	TRBJ1-5
CASSPPANEAFF	12	TRBV28	TRBJ1-1
CASSFSGTGNTIYF	14	TRBV11-2	TRBJ1-3
CASSVDGTGALHF	13	TRBV5-1	TRBJ1-6
CASSFRGSSSGNTIYF	16	TRBV11-2	TRBJ1-3
CASLKAGTDTQYF	13	TRBV6-6	TRBJ2-3
CASFLTSGTYNEQFF	15	TRBV5-1	TRBJ2-1
CASSFSEGLETQYF	14	TRBV11-1	TRBJ2-5
CASTRGRGVPTDTQYF	16	TRBV28	TRBJ2-3
CAISELTVSSYNSPLHF	17	TRBV10-3	TRBJ1-6